This T cell receptor beta chain is drawn from a study of intratumoral heterogeneity in liver cancer. Looking at the study overall: Across the full roughly 14-patient cohort, most patients were male and a median age of around 63 years was recorded. The study combined RNA-seq, DNA sequencing, TCR-seq and SNP array data from multiple regions of hepatocellular carcinoma specimens to study intratumor heterogeneity. The overall cohort comprised 65 to 75 multiregional samples from approximately 14 HCC patients, with some 50 tumoral and approximately 20 adjacent nontumoral regions.

Using the immunoSEQ assay, the TCR beta chain CDR3 regions were sequenced from genomic DNA. Primers annealing to V and J segments amplified rearranged VDJ segments. On the authors' methods: Clonality and richness metrics were computed with the ImmunoSeq Analyzer software. Clones with differential abundance between regions were identified with Fisher's exact test combined with a beta-binomial method for additional stringency. In TCRdb, the immuneACCESS table is reduced to in-frame sequences with V and J assigned. These tables do not hold every clone; where another copy was compared, an unresolved V gene accounts for under half, and the others remain unexplained. V and J calls and clone size are given by that table; D and trimming were obtained from the DNA. This sample comprises fewer than 6,500 clones, 60% to 85% of them detected only once. The ten largest clones add up to approximately 40% of the sample.

Paper-wide results and their limitations: The authors noted a relatively low number of patients and under-sampled tumor-infiltrating lymphocyte representation as limitations. No significant difference in overall T cell clonality was found between tumor regions within either sequenced patient. TCR sequencing reportedly confirmed RNA-seq-based estimates of regional differences in tumor-infiltrating lymphocyte burden. In each sequenced patient, significantly more unique T-cell clonal expansions were found in tumor region a than in region b.

Turning to this clone: The antigen it binds to is not known. One base away there is no much larger clone; base qualities are not given.

Samples labelled H came from distinct, geographically separated regions of the hepatocellular carcinoma nodule. All patients had early-stage hepatocellular carcinoma and received no therapy before surgical resection. None of the sampled areas showed macroscopic evidence of necrosis or hemorrhage. Multiple regions from a couple of patients were subjected to TCR sequencing (ImmunoSeq). Each frozen resection tissue sample was taken at least 1 cm away from every other sample. The DNeasy blood and tissue kit was used to extract genomic DNA from bulk tissue. From its cysteine to its phenylalanine, the CDR3 spans 15 amino acids. CDR3 DNA is the only sequence kept; it has 45 bases, read in frame from the first base. Trimming takes 2 bases off V and 7 bases off J; junction bases not matched to a gene: 6. CDR1 and CDR2 were assigned from the germline V gene (reference sequence) as LNHDA and SQIVND.

The sample was tumor tissue, taken before any cancer treatment. The chain uses TRBV19 and TRBJ1-5; TRBD1 aligns with 9 central bases. The source is a woman in her 70s with hepatocellular carcinoma. Here the CDR3 is given as CASSIIGQGRQPQHF. DNA sequence: TGTGCCAGTAGTATAATAGGACAGGGGCGCCAGCCCCAGCATTTT.